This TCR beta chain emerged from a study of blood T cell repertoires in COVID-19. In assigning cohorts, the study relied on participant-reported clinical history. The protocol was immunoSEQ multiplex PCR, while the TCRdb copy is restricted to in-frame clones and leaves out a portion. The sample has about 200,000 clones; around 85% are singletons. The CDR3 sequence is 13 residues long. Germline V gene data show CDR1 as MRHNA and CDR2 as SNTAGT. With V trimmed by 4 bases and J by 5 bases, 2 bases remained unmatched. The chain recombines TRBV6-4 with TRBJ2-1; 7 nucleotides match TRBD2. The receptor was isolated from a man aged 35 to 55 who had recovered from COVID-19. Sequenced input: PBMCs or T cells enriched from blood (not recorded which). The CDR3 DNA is TGTGCCAGCAGTGGACTAGCCCACAATGAGCAGTTCTTC. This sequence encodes CASSGLAHNEQFF.